This T cell receptor beta chain was identified during a study of blood T cell repertoires in COVID-19. There are 13 residues in the CDR3. CDR1 is SGHTA, CDR2 FQGTGA, per germline. J was trimmed by 7 bases and V by 5 bases; bases with no gene match: 7. TCRdb's table, derived via immunoSEQ multiplex PCR, lists solely in-frame clones and lacks some. The sample includes 180,000 or so clones, around 87% of them seen just once. This receptor was obtained from a man aged 35-49 years with active or convalescent COVID-19. V usage is TRBV7-3 and J usage is TRBJ2-7, with 8 positions matching TRBD2. The sequenced sample was peripheral blood. This chain's CDR3 is CASSSGLAREQYF. As DNA, the CDR3 is TGTGCCAGCAGCAGTGGACTAGCCAGGGAGCAGTACTTC.